This T cell receptor (beta chain) was sequenced for a study of human T cells and chemical hapten exposure. Across the whole study: Largely, small differences in pooled library volume made per-sample TCR yields vary. The study, taken as a whole, reports: DPC sensitization produced no change in TCRs with frequency above 1 in 1000.

This clonotype was observed many times. Its cognate antigen is unknown. In TCRdb, the 5' RACE reads were re-called with MiXCR into one record per CDR3 protein. This table has about 140,000 distinct CDR3 sequences, approximately 4% appearing once. Unfractionated whole blood served as the source for total RNA extraction. The V gene's germline CDR1 is MNHEY and CDR2 SVGAGI. Trimming left V 6 bases short and J 1 base short, with 14 bases between. The CDR3 consists of 15 residues. The TCR originated in a female donor in good health. The chain couples TRBV6-5 to TRBJ2-3; tentative D call: TRBD2 (6 bases). The CDR3 loop reads CASRNRDSGTDTQYF. CDR3 in DNA: TGTGCCAGCAGGAACCGGGACTCTGGCACAGATACGCAGTATTTT.